Reported below is one T cell receptor (beta chain). Its target is unknown. The data derive from a study of cytomegalovirus exposure and HLA in healthy donors. Study conclusions and caveats: Among CMV-associated TCR beta chains, most appeared HLA-restricted in a later analysis. CMV serostatus was the sole immune exposure data available.

PCR primers comprised 60 Vbeta and 13 Jbeta primers. Assay: immunoSEQ multiplex PCR; the TCRdb copy retains only in-frame clones and omits some. The sample holds 210,000 or so clones, more than 75% seen once. The CDR3 covers 16 residues. The germline V gene has CDR1 LNHDA and CDR2 SQIVND (reference sequence). V was shortened by 1 base and J by 2 bases, with 12 bases between the two germline ends. Everyone who donated was a healthy bone marrow donor. This chain links TRBV19 with TRBJ1-5, with a possible D match to TRBD1 (5 bases). The source material was PBMCs. This TCR was sampled from a man younger than 40 in good health and CMV-seronegative. The CDR3 protein is CASSIGQSTGNQPQHF. In DNA form, the CDR3 reads TGTGCCAGTAGTATAGGGCAGTCGACAGGCAATCAGCCCCAGCATTTT.